The entry below describes one T cell receptor (beta chain). Antigen specificity is unknown. Sequencing templates came from extracted RNA that was reverse transcribed into cDNA. The assay was immunoSEQ multiplex PCR, and TCRdb's table has in-frame clones only and misses some. The top ten clones hold roughly a third of a sample with 120,000 to 150,000 clones, about two thirds of them seen once. The sample originates from a study of CD8+ T cells in alopecia areata. Study-wide findings and caveats: Higher clonality than in normal scalp was seen in lesional scalp, especially alopecia totalis/universalis. Mice showed clearer TCR sharing than patients did, a gap that was possibly HLA-related. Tissue-resident alphabeta T cells belonging to normal skin likewise get sequenced within scalp specimens.

The receptor's source is a human donor in good health. The source material was CD8+ T cells sorted from blood.

CDR3: CASSRDWGQMDEQYF. The CDR3 DNA sequence: TGTGCCAGCAGCCGGGATTGGGGACAGATGGACGAGCAGTACTTC. This chain uses TRBV6-5 with TRBJ2-7; 7 bases fit TRBD1. Germline values: CDR1 MNHEY, CDR2 SVGAGI. V lost 6 bases, J lost 5 bases, and 13 bases stayed unmatched. The CDR3 is made up of 15 amino acids.